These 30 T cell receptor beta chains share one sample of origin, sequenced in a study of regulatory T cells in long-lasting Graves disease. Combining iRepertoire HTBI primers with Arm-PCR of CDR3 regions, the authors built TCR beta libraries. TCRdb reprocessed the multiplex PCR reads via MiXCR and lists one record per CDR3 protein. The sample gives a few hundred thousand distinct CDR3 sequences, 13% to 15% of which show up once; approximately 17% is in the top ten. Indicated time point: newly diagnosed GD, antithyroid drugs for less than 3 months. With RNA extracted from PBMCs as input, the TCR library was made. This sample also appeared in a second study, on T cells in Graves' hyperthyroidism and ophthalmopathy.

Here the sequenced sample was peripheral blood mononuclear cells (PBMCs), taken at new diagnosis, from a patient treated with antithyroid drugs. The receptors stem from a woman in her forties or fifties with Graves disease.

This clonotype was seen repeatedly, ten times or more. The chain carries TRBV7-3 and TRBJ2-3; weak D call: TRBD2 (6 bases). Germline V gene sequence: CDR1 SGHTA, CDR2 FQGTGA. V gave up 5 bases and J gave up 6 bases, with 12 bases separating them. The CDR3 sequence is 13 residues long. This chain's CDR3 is CASSPTSPDTQYF. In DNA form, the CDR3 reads TGTGCCAGCAGCCCGACTAGTCCCGATACGCAGTATTTT.

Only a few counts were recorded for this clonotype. CDR3 sequence: CASSPTGGSNEQFF. CDR3 nucleotide sequence: TGTGCCAGTAGCCCGACAGGGGGGTCCAATGAGCAGTTCTTC. V is TRBV19 and J is TRBJ2-1, with 9 bases aligning to TRBD1. This CDR3 is built from 14 residues. Looked up from germline, CDR1 is LNHDA and CDR2 is SQIVND (reference sequence). Germline trimming cut 6 bases from V and 6 bases from J; bases unmatched to any gene: 6.

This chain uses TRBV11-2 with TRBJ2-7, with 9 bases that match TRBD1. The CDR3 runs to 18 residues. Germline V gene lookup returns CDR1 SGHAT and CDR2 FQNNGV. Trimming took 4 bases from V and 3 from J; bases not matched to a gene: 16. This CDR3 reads CASSSLLPWDRENYEQYF. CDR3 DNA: TGTGCCAGCAGCTCCCTCCTACCCTGGGACAGGGAAAACTACGAGCAGTACTTC.

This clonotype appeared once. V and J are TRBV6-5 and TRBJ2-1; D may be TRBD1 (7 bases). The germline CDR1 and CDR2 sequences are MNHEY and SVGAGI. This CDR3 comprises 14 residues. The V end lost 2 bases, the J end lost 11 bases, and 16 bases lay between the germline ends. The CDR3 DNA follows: TGTGCCAGCAGTTACGGGGGGACAGCCAAGCAGCAGTTCTTC. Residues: CASSYGGTAKQQFF.

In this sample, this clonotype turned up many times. CDR3 in amino acids: CASSLSGRISRNNEQFF. The CDR3 coding sequence is TGTGCCAGCAGTTTATCAGGGAGAATATCCCGGAACAATGAGCAGTTCTTC. This sequence joins TRBV28 and TRBJ2-1, with D perhaps TRBD1 or TRBD2 (5 bases each). The CDR3 consists of 17 residues. V lost 1 base and J lost 5, with 18 bases in between. Germline assignment: CDR1 MDHEN and CDR2 SYDVKM.

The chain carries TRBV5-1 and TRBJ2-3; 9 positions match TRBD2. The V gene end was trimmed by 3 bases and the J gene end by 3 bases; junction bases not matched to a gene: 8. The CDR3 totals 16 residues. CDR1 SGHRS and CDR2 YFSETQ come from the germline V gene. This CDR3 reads CASSSLAGERTDTQYF. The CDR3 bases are TGCGCCAGCAGCTCTTTAGCGGGAGAGCGAACAGATACGCAGTATTTT.

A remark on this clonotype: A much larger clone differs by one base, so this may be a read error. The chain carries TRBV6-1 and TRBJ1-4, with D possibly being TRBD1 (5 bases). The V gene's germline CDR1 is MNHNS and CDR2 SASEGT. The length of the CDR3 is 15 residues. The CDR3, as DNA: TGTGCCAGCACCCCACGGGGGAAGGCTAATGAAAAACTGTCTTTT. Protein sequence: CASTPRGKANEKLSF.

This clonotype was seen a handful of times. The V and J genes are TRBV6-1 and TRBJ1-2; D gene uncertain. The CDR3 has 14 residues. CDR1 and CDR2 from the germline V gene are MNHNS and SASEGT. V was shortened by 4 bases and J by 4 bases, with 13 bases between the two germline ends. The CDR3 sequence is CASSVTPGIYGYTF. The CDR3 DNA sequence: TGTGCCAGCAGTGTAACCCCGGGGATCTATGGCTACACCTTC.

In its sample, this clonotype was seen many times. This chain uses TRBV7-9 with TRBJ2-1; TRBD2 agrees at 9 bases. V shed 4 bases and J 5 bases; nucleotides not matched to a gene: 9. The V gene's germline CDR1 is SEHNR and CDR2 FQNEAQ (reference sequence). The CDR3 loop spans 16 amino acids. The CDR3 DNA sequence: TGTGCCAGCAGCTCCCGTAGCGGGAGTGCCCACAATGAGCAGTTCTTC. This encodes CASSSRSGSAHNEQFF.

The CDR3 coding sequence is TGTGCCAGTAGGCTACGTACAGGGGACTATGGCTACACCTTC. This gives the protein CASRLRTGDYGYTF. The chain links TRBV19 to TRBJ1-2; 7 nucleotides line up with TRBD1. The CDR3 is 14 residues long. The trim removed 6 bases at V and 3 bases at J, leaving 7 bases unmatched. Looked up from germline, CDR1 is LNHDA and CDR2 is SQIVND (reference sequence).

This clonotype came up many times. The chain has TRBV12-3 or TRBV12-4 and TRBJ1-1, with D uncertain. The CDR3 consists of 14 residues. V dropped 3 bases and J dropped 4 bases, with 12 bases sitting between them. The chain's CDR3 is CASSFSAGSTEAFF. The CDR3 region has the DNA TGTGCCAGCAGTTTCTCCGCGGGAAGCACTGAAGCTTTCTTT.

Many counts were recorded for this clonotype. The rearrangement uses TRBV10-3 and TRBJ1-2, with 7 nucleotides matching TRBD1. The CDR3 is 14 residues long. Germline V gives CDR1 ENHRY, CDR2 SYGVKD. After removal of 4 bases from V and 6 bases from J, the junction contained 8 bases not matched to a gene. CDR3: CAISGQGREDGYTF. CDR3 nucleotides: TGTGCCATCAGTGGACAGGGTCGGGAGGATGGCTACACCTTC.

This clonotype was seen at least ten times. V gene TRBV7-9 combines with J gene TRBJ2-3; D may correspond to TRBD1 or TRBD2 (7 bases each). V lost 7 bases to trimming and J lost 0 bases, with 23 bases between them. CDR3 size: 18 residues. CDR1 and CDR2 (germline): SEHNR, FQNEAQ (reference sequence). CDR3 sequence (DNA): TGTGCCAGCAACCAAAAAGCGGGACAGCCTTTTAGCACAGATACGCAGTATTTT. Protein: CASNQKAGQPFSTDTQYF.

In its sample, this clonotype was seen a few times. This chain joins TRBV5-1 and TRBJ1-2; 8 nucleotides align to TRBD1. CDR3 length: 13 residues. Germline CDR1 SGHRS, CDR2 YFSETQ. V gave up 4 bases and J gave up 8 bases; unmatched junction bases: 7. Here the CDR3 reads CASSRTGLKGYTF. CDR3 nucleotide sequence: TGCGCCAGCAGCCGGACAGGGTTAAAGGGCTACACCTTC.

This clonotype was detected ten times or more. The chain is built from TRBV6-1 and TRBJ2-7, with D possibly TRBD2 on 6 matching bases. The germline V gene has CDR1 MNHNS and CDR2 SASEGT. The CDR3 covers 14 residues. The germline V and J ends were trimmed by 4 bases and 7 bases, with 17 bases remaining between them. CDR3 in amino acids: CASSARDSPWEQYF. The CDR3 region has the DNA TGTGCCAGCAGTGCTCGGGACTCACCTTGGGAGCAGTACTTC.

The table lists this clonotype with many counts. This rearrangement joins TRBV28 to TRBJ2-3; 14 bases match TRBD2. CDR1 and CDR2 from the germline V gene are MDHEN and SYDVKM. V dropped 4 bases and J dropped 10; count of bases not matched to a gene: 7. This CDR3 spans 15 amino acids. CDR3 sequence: CASSSWTSGRRAQYF. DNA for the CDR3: TGTGCCAGCAGTTCATGGACTAGCGGGAGGCGGGCGCAGTATTTT.

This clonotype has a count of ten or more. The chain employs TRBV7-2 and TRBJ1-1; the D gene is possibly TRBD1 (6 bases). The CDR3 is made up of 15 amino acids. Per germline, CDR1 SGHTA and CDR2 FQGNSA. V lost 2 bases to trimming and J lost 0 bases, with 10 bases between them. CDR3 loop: CASSLLDRMNTEAFF. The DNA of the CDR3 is TGTGCCAGCAGCTTACTAGACAGGATGAACACTGAAGCTTTCTTT.

CDR3 in DNA: TGTGCCTGGAGTTCTGGTCAGGGTAGTAATTCACCCCTCCACTTT. It yields the protein CAWSSGQGSNSPLHF. The V and J genes are TRBV30 and TRBJ1-6, with D possibly matching TRBD1 (5 bases). Looked up from germline, CDR1 is GTSNPN and CDR2 is SVGIG (reference sequence). V lost 2 bases and J lost 6, with 14 bases in between. The CDR3 runs to 15 residues.

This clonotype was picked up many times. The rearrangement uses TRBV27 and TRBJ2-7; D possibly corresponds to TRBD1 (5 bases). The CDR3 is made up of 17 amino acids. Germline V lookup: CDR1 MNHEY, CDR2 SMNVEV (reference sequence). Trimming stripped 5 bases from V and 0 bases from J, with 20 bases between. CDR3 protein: CASSTAGVGASSYEQYF. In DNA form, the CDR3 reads TGTGCCAGCAGTACCGCTGGGGTAGGGGCTAGCTCCTACGAGCAGTACTTC.

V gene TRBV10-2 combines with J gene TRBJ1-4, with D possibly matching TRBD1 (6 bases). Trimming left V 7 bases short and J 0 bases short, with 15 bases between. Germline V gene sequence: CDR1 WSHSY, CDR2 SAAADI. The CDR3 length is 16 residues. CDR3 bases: TGCGCCAGCACCGGGGGCCGCGTTGCAACTAATGAAAAACTGTTTTTT. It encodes CASTGGRVATNEKLFF.

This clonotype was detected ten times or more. The CDR3 loop is CASSEPGSTDTQYF. The CDR3 DNA sequence: TGTGCCAGCAGTGAACCCGGGAGCACAGATACGCAGTATTTT. The chain recombines TRBV2 with TRBJ2-3; no clear D. CDR1 and CDR2 from the germline V gene are SNHLY and FYNNEI. The ends were cut back, 2 bases at V and 0 bases at J, with 6 bases in the middle. CDR3 length: 14 amino acids. Combining the CDR3 with reference TRBV2 and TRBJ2-3 gives the whole variable domain EPEVTQTPSHQVTQMGQEVILRCVPISNHLYFYWYRQILGQKVEFLVSFYNNEISEKSEIFDDQFSVERPDGSNFTLKIRSTKLEDSAMYFCASSEPGSTDTQYFGPGTRLTVL.

The CDR3 DNA reads TGCAGCGTTGACTTGGGAGGGCGCACAGATACGCAGTATTTT. Translated: CSVDLGGRTDTQYF. V is TRBV29-1 and J is TRBJ2-3; 7 bases map to TRBD2. The CDR3 loop spans 14 amino acids. J lost 1 base, V lost 3 bases, and 4 bases had no gene match. The germline gives CDR1 SQVTM, CDR2 ANQGSEA.

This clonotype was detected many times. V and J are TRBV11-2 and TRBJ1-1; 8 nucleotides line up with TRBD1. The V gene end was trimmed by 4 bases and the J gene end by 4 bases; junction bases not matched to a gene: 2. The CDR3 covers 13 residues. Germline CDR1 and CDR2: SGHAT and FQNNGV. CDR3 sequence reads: CASSWDRRTEAFF. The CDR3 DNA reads TGTGCCAGCAGCTGGGACAGGCGCACTGAAGCTTTCTTT.

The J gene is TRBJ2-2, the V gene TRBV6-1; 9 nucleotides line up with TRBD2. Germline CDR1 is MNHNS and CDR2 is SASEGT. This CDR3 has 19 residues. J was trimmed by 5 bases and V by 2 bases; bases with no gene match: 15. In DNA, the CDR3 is TGTGCCAGCAGTGAAACCGGACAGTCTAGCGGGAAGTATACCGGGGAGCTGTTTTTT. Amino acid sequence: CASSETGQSSGKYTGELFF.

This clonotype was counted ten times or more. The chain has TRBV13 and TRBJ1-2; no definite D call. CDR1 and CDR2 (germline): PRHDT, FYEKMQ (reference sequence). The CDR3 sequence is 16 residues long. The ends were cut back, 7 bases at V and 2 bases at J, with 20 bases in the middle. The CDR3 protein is CASTLVPATRNYGYTF. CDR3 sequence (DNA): TGTGCCAGCACCCTCGTCCCGGCGACACGAAACTATGGCTACACCTTC. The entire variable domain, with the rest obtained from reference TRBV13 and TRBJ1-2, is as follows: AAGVIQSPRHLIKEKRETATLKCYPIPRHDTVYWYQQGPGQDPQFLISFYEKMQSDKGSIPDRFSAQQFSDYHSELNMSSLELGDSALYFCASTLVPATRNYGYTFGSGTRLTVV.

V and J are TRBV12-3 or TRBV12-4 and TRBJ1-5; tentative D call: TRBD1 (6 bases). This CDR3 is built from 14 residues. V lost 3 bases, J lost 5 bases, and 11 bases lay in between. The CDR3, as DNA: TGTGCCAGCAGTTTGGGGGGGCCGGATCAGCCCCAGCATTTT. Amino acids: CASSLGGPDQPQHF.

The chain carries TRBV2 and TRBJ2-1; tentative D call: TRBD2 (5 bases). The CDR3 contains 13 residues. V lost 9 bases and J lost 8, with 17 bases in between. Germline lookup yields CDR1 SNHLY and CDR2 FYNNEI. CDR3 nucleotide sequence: TGTGCCAGTGCACTAGGCCCCTGGGATGAGCAGTTCTTC. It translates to CASALGPWDEQFF. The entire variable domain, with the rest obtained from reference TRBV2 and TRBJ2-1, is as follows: EPEVTQTPSHQVTQMGQEVILRCVPISNHLYFYWYRQILGQKVEFLVSFYNNEISEKSEIFDDQFSVERPDGSNFTLKIRSTKLEDSAMYFCASALGPWDEQFFGPGTRLTVL.

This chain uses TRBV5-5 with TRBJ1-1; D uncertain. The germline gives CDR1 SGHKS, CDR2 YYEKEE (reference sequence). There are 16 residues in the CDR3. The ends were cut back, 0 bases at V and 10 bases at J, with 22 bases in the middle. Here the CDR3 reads CASSLEVISFRTGAFF. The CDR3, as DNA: TGTGCCAGCAGCTTGGAAGTGATTAGTTTCCGCACGGGAGCTTTCTTT.

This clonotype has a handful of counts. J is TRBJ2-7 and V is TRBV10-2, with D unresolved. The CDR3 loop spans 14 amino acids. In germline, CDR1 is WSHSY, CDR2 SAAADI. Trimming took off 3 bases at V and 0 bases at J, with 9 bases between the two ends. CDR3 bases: TGCGCCAGCAGTGACCGCGGCTCCTCCTACGAGCAGTACTTC. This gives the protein CASSDRGSSYEQYF.

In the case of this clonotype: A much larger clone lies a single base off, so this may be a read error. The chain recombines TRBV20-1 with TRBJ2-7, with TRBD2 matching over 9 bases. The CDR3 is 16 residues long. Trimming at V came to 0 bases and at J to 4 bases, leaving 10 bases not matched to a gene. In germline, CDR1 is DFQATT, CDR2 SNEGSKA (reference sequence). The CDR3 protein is CSARDRTSENPYEQYF. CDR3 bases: TGCAGTGCTAGAGATCGGACTAGCGAGAATCCATACGAGCAGTACTTC.